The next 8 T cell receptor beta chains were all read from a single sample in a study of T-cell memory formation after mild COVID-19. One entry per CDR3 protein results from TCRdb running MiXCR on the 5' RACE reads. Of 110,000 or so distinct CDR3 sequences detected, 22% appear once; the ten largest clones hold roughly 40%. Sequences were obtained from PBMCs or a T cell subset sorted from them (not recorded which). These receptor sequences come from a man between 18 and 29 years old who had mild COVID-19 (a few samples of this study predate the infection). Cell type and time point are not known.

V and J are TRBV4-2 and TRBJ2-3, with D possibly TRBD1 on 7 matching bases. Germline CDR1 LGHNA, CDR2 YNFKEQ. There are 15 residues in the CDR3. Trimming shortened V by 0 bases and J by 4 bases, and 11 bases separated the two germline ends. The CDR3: CASSQDGGGADTQYF. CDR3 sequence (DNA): TGTGCCAGCAGCCAAGATGGAGGGGGCGCAGATACGCAGTATTTT.

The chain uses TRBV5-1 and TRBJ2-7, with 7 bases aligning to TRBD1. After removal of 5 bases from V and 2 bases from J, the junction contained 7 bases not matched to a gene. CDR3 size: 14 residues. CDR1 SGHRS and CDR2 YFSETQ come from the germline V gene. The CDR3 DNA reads TGCGCCAGCAGTCTCGGGACAGAACCCTACGAGCAGTACTTC. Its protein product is CASSLGTEPYEQYF.

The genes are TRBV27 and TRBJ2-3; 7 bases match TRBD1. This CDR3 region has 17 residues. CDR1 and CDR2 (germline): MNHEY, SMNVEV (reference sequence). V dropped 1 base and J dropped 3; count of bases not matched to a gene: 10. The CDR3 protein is CASSLYSTGITTDTQYF. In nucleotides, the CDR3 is TGTGCCAGCAGTTTATACTCGACAGGGATAACTACAGATACGCAGTATTTT.

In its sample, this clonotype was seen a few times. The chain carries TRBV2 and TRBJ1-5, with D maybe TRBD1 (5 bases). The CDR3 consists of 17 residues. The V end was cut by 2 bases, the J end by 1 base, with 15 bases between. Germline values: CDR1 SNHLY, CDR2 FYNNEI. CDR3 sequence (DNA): TGTGCCAGCAGTGAATGGTCAGGGTCCTGGAGCAATCAGCCCCAGCATTTT. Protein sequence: CASSEWSGSWSNQPQHF.

The CDR3 DNA follows: TGTGCCAGCAGATCAATCCAGGGGGCTTCTAATGAAAAACTGTTTTTT. It yields the protein CASRSIQGASNEKLFF. The rearrangement joins TRBV27 to TRBJ1-4; 8 bases match TRBD1. J lost 3 bases, V lost 6 bases, and 9 bases had no gene match. This CDR3 comprises 16 residues. The germline gives CDR1 MNHEY, CDR2 SMNVEV (reference sequence).

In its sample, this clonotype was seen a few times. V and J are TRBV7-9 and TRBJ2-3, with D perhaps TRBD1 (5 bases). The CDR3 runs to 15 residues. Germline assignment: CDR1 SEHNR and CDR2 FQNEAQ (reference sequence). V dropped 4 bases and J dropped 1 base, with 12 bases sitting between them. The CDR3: CASSSQGEGTDTQYF. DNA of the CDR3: TGTGCCAGCAGCTCCCAGGGTGAGGGCACAGATACGCAGTATTTT. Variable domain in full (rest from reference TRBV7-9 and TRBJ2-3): DTGVSQNPRHKITKRGQNVTFRCDPISEHNRLYWYRQTLGQGPEFLTYFQNEAQLEKSRLLSDRFSAERPKGSFSTLEIQRTEQGDSAMYLCASSSQGEGTDTQYFGPGTRLTVL.

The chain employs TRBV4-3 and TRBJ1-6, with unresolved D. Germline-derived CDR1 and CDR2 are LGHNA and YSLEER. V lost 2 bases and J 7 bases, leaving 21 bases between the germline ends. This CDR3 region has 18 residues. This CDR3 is CASSQTGWVSSQNSPLHF. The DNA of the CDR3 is TGCGCCAGCAGCCAAACGGGTTGGGTTAGCTCCCAAAATTCACCCCTCCACTTT.

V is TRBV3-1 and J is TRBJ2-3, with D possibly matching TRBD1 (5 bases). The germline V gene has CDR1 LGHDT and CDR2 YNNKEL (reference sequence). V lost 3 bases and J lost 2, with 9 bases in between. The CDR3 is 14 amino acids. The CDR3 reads CASSQDTFTDTQYF. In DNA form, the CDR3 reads TGTGCCAGCAGCCAGGACACTTTCACAGATACGCAGTATTTT.